This TCR beta chain stems from a study of neurological immune-mediated disorders. The sample's time point: longitudinal time-point 3. Where libraries were unsorted, they were derived from 2 million PBMCs stored at -80 degrees C. This clonotype was counted many times. Its specificity is not known. The CDR3 is 14 residues long. From germline, CDR1 is MNHEY and CDR2 SVGAGI. V was clipped by 1 base and J by 10 bases, with 11 bases between them. From 15-18 subjects, over 190 million TCR-beta sequences were obtained in each sequencing run. Via MiXCR, TCRdb re-called the 5' RACE reads, giving one row per CDR3 protein. The table shows under 100,000 distinct CDR3 sequences, with roughly 4.5% occurring only once. Whole-study results and caveats: The multiple sclerosis repertoire cluster was associated with no clinical or MRI feature. Sharing of CDR3 amino acid sequences among expanded clones across subjects was absent, suggesting private repertoires in all groups.

The sample was PBMCs. The chain carries TRBV6-5 and TRBJ1-6, with a weak D call TRBD1 (6 bases). The source is a woman in her sixties with multiple sclerosis. The CDR3 DNA reads as TGTGCCAGCAGTTACTTGGGGGGCGGCTCACCCCTCCACTTT. It is translated as CASSYLGGGSPLHF.